The TCR beta chain under discussion was sequenced for a study of T cell changes during pregnancy in multiple sclerosis. This CDR3 region has 19 residues. Trimming at V came to 4 bases and at J to 0 bases, leaving 15 bases not matched to a gene. Germline CDR1 reads LNHDA; CDR2 reads SQIVND (reference sequence). TCRdb's copy holds only in-frame clones and misses some; the assay was immunoSEQ multiplex PCR. The data contain about 28,000 clones, almost 90% of them seen just once; the ten biggest clones take up approximately 0.69%. The starting material was CD4+ T cells from peripheral blood mononuclear cells, obtained in the first trimester of pregnancy. This rearrangement joins TRBV19 to TRBJ1-1, with 9 bases that match TRBD1. The sequence was obtained from a female donor in good health, enrolled as a control in a pregnancy study. The CDR3, as DNA: TGTGCCAGTAGTAGTGACTGGACAGGGGAAAGCCGCCTGAACACTGAAGCTTTCTTT. Amino acids: CASSSDWTGESRLNTEAFF.